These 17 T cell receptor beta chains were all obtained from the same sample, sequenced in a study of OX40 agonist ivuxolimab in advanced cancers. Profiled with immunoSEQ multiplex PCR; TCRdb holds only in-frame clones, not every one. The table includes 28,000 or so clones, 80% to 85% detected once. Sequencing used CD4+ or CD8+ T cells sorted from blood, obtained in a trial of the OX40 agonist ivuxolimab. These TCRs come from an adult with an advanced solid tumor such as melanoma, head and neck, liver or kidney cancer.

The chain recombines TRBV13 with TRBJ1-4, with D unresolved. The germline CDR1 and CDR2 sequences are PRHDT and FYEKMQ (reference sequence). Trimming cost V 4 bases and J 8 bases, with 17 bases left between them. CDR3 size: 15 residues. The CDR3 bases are TGTGCCAGCAGCTCACCGGGCGGCGGGAGGGAAAAACTGTTTTTT. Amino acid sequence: CASSSPGGGREKLFF.

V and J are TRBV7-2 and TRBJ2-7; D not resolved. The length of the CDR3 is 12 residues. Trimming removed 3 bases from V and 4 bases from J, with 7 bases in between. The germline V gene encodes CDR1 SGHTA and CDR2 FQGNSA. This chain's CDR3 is CASSFHGYEQYF. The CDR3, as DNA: TGTGCCAGCAGCTTCCACGGTTACGAGCAGTACTTC. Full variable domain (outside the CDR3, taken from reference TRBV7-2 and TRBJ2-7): GAGVSQSPSNKVTEKGKDVELRCDPISGHTALYWYRQSLGQGLEFLIYFQGNSAPDKSGLPSDRFSAERTGGSVSTLTIQRTQQEDSAVYLCASSFHGYEQYFGPGTRLTVT.

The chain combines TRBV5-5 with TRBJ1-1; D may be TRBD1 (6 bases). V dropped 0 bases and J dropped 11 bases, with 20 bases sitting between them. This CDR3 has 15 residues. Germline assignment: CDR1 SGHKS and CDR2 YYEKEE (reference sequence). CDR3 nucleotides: TGTGCCAGCAGCTTGGGTTCCCCCAGGGTCACAGGGGCTTTCTTT. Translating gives CASSLGSPRVTGAFF.

The CDR3 here is CASSLSDSYEQYF. The CDR3 DNA reads TGTGCCAGCAGTTTATCGGACAGCTACGAGCAGTACTTC. The rearrangement joins TRBV27 to TRBJ2-7; the D gene is possibly TRBD1 (6 bases). CDR3 length: 13 amino acids. From germline, CDR1 is MNHEY and CDR2 SMNVEV (reference sequence). The V end was cut by 0 bases, the J end by 3 bases, with 6 bases between.

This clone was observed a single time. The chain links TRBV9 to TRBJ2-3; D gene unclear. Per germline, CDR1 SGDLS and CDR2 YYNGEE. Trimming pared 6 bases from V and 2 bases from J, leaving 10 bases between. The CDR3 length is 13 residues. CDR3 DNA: TGTGCCAGCACCCTTCAGGACACAGATACGCAGTATTTT. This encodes CASTLQDTDTQYF.

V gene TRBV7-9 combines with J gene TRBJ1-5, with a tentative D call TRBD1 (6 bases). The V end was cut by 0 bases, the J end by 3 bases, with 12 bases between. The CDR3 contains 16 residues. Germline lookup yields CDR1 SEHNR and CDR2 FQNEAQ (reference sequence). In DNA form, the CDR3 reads TGTGCCAGCAGCTTAGCAGGCCGGGGGCCCAATCAGCCCCAGCATTTT. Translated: CASSLAGRGPNQPQHF.

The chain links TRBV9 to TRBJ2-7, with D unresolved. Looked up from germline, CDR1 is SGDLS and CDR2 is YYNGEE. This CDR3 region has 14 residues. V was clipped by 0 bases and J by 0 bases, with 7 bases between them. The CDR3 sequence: CASSVAPSSYEQYF. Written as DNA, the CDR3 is TGTGCCAGCAGCGTAGCTCCGAGCTCCTACGAGCAGTACTTC.

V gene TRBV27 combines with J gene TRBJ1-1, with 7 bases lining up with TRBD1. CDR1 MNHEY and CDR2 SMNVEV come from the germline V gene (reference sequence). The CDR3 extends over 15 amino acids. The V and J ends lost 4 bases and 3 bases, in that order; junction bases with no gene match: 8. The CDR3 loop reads CASSSIAGTDTEAFF. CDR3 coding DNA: TGTGCCAGCAGTTCCATTGCCGGGACAGACACTGAAGCTTTCTTT.

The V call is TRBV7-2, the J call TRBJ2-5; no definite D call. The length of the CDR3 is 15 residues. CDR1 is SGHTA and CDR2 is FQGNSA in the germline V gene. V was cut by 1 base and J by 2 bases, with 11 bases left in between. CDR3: CASSLGAALQETQYF. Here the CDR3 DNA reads TGTGCCAGCAGCTTAGGGGCAGCGCTACAAGAGACCCAGTACTTC.

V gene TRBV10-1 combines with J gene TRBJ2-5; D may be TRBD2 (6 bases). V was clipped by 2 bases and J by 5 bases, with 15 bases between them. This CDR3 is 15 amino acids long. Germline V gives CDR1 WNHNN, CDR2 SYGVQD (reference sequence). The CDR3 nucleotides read TGCGCCAGCAGTGAGGGTAGCGGCCTGGGGGAGACCCAGTACTTC. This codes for CASSEGSGLGETQYF.

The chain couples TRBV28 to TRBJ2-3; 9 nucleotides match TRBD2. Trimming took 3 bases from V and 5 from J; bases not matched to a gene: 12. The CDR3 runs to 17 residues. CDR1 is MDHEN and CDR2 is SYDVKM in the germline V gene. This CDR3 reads CASSFQSHRLAEDTQYF. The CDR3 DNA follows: TGTGCCAGCAGTTTTCAGTCCCACCGACTAGCGGAAGATACGCAGTATTTT.

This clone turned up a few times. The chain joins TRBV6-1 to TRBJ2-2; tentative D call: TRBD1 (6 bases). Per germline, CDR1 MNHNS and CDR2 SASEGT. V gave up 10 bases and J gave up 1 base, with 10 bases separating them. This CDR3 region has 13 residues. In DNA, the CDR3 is TGTGCCACCCAGGACAGGAACACCGGGGAGCTGTTTTTT. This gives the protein CATQDRNTGELFF.

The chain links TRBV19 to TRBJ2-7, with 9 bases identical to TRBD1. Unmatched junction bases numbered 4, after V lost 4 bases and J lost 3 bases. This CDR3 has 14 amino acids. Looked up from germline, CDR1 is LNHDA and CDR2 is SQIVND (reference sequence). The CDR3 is CASSRGQGDYEQYF. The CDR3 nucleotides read TGTGCCAGTAGTAGGGGACAGGGAGACTACGAGCAGTACTTC.

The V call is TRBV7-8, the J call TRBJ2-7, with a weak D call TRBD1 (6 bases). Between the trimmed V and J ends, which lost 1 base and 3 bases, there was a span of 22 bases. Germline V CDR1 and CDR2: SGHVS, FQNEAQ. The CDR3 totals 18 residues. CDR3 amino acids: CASSLVGRPRGIGYEQYF. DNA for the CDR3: TGTGCCAGCAGCTTAGTGGGGCGACCGAGGGGGATAGGCTACGAGCAGTACTTC.

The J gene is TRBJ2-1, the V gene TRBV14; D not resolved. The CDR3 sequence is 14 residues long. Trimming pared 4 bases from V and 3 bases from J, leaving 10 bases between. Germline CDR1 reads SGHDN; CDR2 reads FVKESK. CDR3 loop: CASSPGRGYNEQFF. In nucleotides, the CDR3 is TGTGCCAGCAGCCCCGGACGAGGCTACAATGAGCAGTTCTTC. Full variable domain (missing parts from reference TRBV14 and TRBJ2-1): EAGVTQFPSHSVIEKGQTVTLRCDPISGHDNLYWYRRVMGKEIKFLLHFVKESKQDESGMPNNRFLAERTGGTYSTLKVQPAELEDSGVYFCASSPGRGYNEQFFGPGTRLTVL.

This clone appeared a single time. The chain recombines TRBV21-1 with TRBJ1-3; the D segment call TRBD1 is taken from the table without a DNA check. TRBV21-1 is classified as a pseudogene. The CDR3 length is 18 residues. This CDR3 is CASSKPAGTGTSGNTIYF. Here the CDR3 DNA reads TGTGCCAGCAGCAAACCAGCCGGGACAGGGACCTCTGGAAACACCATATATTTT.

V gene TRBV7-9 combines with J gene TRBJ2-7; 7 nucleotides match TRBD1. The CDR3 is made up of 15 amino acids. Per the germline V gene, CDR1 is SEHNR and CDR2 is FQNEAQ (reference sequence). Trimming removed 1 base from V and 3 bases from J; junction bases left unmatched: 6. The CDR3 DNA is TGTGCCAGCAGCTTAGTCGGACAGGAAAGCTACGAGCAGTACTTC. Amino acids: CASSLVGQESYEQYF.